The T cell receptor beta chain under discussion was sequenced for a study of T cell repertoires in cytomegalovirus infection. Across the whole study: Recently identified HLA-C-restricted CMV epitopes and well-studied HLA-B-restricted CMV epitopes were used by the study. From public TCR beta signatures came an indication of both CMV infection and matching HLA type. Study conclusions and caveats: Dominant in the ex vivo response were TCR beta clonotypes restricted by HLA-C and specific for CMV. CMV carriers with the relevant HLA were identified by cumulative public TCR beta family frequency.

Points on this clonotype: Its antigen is currently unknown.

TCRdb recomputed calls from the reads with MiXCR, one row per CDR3 protein. The top ten clones hold roughly 12% of a sample with some 900,000 distinct CDR3 sequences, about 33% of them seen once. The starting material was cultured CD8+ T cells from PBMCs, obtained from culture after CMV antigen stimulation. The TCR was taken from a human donor in good health (CMV status not recorded). Some clones in this sample may be carry-over from other donors' samples.

The CDR3 reads CASSQGLAGGPARETQYF. CDR3 nucleotide sequence: TGTGCCAGCAGCCAAGGCCTAGCGGGGGGCCCCGCAAGGGAGACCCAGTACTTC. The chain couples TRBV4-2 to TRBJ2-5, with 11 bases fitting TRBD2. Germline V gene data show CDR1 as LGHNA and CDR2 as YNFKEQ. The CDR3 is 18 residues long. J gave up 5 bases and V 1 base, and 12 bases lay outside the gene matches.